This TCR beta chain was documented in a study of shared clonotypes between healthy human individuals. Study in general: CD4 naive cells filled three plates per donor, CD4 memory three, CD8 naive two and CD8 memory one.

Germline V gene lookup returns CDR1 MNHEY and CDR2 SMNVEV (reference sequence). This CDR3 has 14 amino acids. The junction had 11 bases not matched to a gene; V was cut back by 5 bases and J by 9 bases. Study-wide results and limits: Across subsets, estimated richness was generally greater for naive than for memory populations.

Profiled with immunoSEQ multiplex PCR; TCRdb holds only in-frame clones, not every one. This sample yields about 2.1 million clones, of which roughly 91% are seen a single time; around 1.7% belongs to the top ten. CD8 cells regarded as naive lacked CD45RO, were positively chosen for CCR7, and omitted terminally differentiated effector memory CD45RA+ cells. In regard to this clone: Its antigen is not known.

This rearrangement joins TRBV27 to TRBJ2-5; TRBD2 matches 8 bases. The source is a man aged 18 to 35 in good health. Some clones in this sample may be carry-over from other donors' samples. The material sequenced was naive CD8+ T cells from PBMCs. As DNA, the CDR3 is TGTGCCAGCAGTCCGATTCGGGGGGGGAGCGCCCAGTACTTC. Translating gives CASSPIRGGSAQYF.